This passage covers 23 T cell receptor beta chains from one sample sequenced in a study of response to subunit inactivated influenza vaccine. Via MiXCR, TCRdb re-called the RT-PCR reads, giving one row per CDR3 protein. The data show about 310,000 distinct CDR3 sequences, about 20% seen once. This specimen consisted of PBMCs from blood, obtained about 20 months after vaccination. The receptors shown here come from a man between 50 and 69 years old who received an inactivated influenza vaccine.

V usage is TRBV20-1 and J usage is TRBJ1-1; weak D call: TRBD1 (6 bases). CDR1 and CDR2 from the germline V gene are DFQATT and SNEGSKA (reference sequence). Trimming took off 0 bases at V and 5 bases at J, with 16 bases between the two ends. The CDR3 is 15 amino acids. CDR3 in DNA: TGCAGTGCTAGAGATGGTTACAGGGCGAGGACTGAAGCTTTCTTT. Translation gives CSARDGYRARTEAFF.

The chain employs TRBV30 and TRBJ1-2; D is unclear. The V end was cut by 4 bases, the J end by 4 bases, with 7 bases between. The CDR3 consists of 11 residues. Per the germline V gene, CDR1 is GTSNPN and CDR2 is SVGIG (reference sequence). CDR3 DNA sequence: TGTGCCTGGACGGCAGCCTATGGCTACACCTTC. It encodes CAWTAAYGYTF.

This clonotype was seen a handful of times. The chain uses TRBV9 and TRBJ2-1, with 11 bases matching TRBD2. The V and J ends lost 2 bases and 6 bases, in that order; junction bases with no gene match: 10. The CDR3 length is 17 residues. Germline V CDR1 and CDR2: SGDLS, YYNGEE. The CDR3 is CASSVRLTSGELNEQFF. CDR3 bases: TGTGCCAGCAGCGTCCGCTTGACTAGCGGGGAGCTCAATGAGCAGTTCTTC.

The chain couples TRBV7-2 to TRBJ2-5; 9 bases align to TRBD2. CDR1 SGHTA and CDR2 FQGNSA come from the germline V gene. The junction had 8 bases not matched to a gene; V was cut back by 2 bases and J by 7 bases. CDR3 length equals 15 residues. For the CDR3, the DNA is TGTGCCAGCAGCTTAAACCTAGCGGGACTGGGGACCCAGTACTTC. Translation gives CASSLNLAGLGTQYF.

The V gene is TRBV29-1, the J gene TRBJ2-7; D not certain. The CDR3 extends over 11 amino acids. The V end lost 5 bases, the J end lost 2 bases, and 7 bases lay between the germline ends. Germline CDR1 reads SQVTM; CDR2 reads ANQGSEA. The CDR3 loop reads CSVIVTYEQYF. In nucleotides, the CDR3 is TGCAGCGTTATTGTGACCTACGAGCAGTACTTC.

The DNA for the CDR3 is TGTGCCAGTAGCCCCCGCGAATATGGCTACACCTTC. Protein product: CASSPREYGYTF. The rearrangement joins TRBV19 to TRBJ1-2; D is ambiguous. The CDR3 is 12 residues long. Per the germline V gene, CDR1 is LNHDA and CDR2 is SQIVND (reference sequence). V gave up 6 bases and J gave up 5 bases, with 10 bases separating them.

This clonotype was observed a handful of times. The chain uses TRBV14 and TRBJ2-4; D unclear. CDR1 is SGHDN and CDR2 is FVKESK in the germline V gene. Between the trimmed V and J ends, which lost 1 base and 9 bases, there was a span of 10 bases. The CDR3 contains 13 residues. Here the CDR3 DNA reads TGTGCCAGCAGCCAAGCCCGGGTAGGCATTCAGTACTTC. This gives the protein CASSQARVGIQYF.

This chain uses TRBV25-1 with TRBJ1-1; 10 nucleotides agree with TRBD1. The junction had 3 bases not matched to a gene; V was cut back by 3 bases and J by 11 bases. The CDR3 runs 12 residues. CDR1 and CDR2 from the germline V gene are MGHDK and SYGVNS. The CDR3 sequence is CASSDGTGEAFF. The CDR3 DNA reads TGTGCCAGCAGTGATGGGACAGGGGAGGCTTTCTTT.

V gene TRBV20-1 combines with J gene TRBJ1-2, with a weak D call TRBD1 (5 bases). The CDR3 sequence is 12 residues long. V was cut by 6 bases and J by 3 bases, with 11 bases left in between. Germline V CDR1 and CDR2: DFQATT, SNEGSKA (reference sequence). CDR3 sequence: CSAPDSYYGYTF. CDR3 bases: TGCAGTGCCCCCGACAGCTACTATGGCTACACCTTC.

The chain carries TRBV20-1 and TRBJ1-6; TRBD1 matches at 9 bases. CDR1 is DFQATT and CDR2 is SNEGSKA in the germline V gene (reference sequence). The J segment lost 1 base and the V segment lost 0 bases, leaving 7 bases of the junction unmatched. The CDR3 runs to 18 residues. The CDR3 nucleotides read TGCAGTGCTAGAGACTTTCCGGGACAGGGTTCCTATAATTCACCCCTCCACTTT. Encoded protein: CSARDFPGQGSYNSPLHF.

The sample holds a few counts of this clonotype. The V call is TRBV7-2, the J call TRBJ1-4; D gene unclear. Germline V gene data show CDR1 as SGHTA and CDR2 as FQGNSA. CDR3 length: 12 amino acids. V was shortened by 2 bases and J by 8 bases, with 6 bases between the two germline ends. CDR3: CASSLQKEKLFF. CDR3 DNA: TGTGCCAGCAGCTTACAGAAAGAAAAACTGTTTTTT. Supplemented by reference TRBV7-2 and TRBJ1-4, the full variable domain reads GAGVSQSPSNKVTEKGKDVELRCDPISGHTALYWYRQSLGQGLEFLIYFQGNSAPDKSGLPSDRFSAERTGGSVSTLTIQRTQQEDSAVYLCASSLQKEKLFFGSGTQLSVL.

The chain's CDR3 is CSVGLGDEQYF. The CDR3 DNA reads as TGCAGCGTTGGGCTGGGTGACGAGCAGTACTTC. This chain joins TRBV29-1 and TRBJ2-7; no clear D gene. This CDR3 region has 11 residues. With 4 bases removed from V and 5 bases from J, the gap between germline ends came to 9 bases. Germline V gene data show CDR1 as SQVTM and CDR2 as ANQGSEA.

Concerning this clonotype: A junction boundary mismatches the germline segment, possibly from a read error. The chain has TRBV4-1 and TRBJ2-1, with 11 bases identical to TRBD2. The CDR3 contains 15 residues. Per the germline V gene, CDR1 is MGHRA and CDR2 is YSYEKL. CDR3 sequence: CASSQDLGSGGAGVF. In DNA form, the CDR3 reads TGCGCCAGCAGCCAAGATCTAGGTAGCGGGGGGGCGGGGGTCTTC.

This clonotype was found a few times. This chain uses TRBV7-8 with TRBJ1-3; 10 nucleotides line up with TRBD1. The CDR3 is made up of 18 amino acids. Losses at the gene ends were 1 base for V and 1 base for J; bases not matched to a gene: 7. Germline CDR1 is SGHVS and CDR2 is FQNEAQ. The CDR3 loop is CASSLGYRDRGSGNTIYF. CDR3 bases: TGTGCCAGCAGCTTAGGTTACCGGGACAGGGGATCTGGAAACACCATATATTTT.

The genes are TRBV7-8 and TRBJ2-7; no clear D. Trimming took off 5 bases at V and 1 base at J, with 9 bases between the two ends. CDR1 is SGHVS, CDR2 FQNEAQ, per germline. The length of the CDR3 is 13 residues. CDR3 sequence reads: CASSPRLSYEQYF. As DNA, the CDR3 is TGTGCCAGCAGCCCGCGACTGTCCTACGAGCAGTACTTC.

V and J are TRBV5-1 and TRBJ2-5, with a tentative D call TRBD2 (6 bases). The CDR3 spans 14 residues. The germline V gene encodes CDR1 SGHRS and CDR2 YFSETQ. V was clipped by 3 bases and J by 5 bases, with 14 bases between them. The CDR3 protein is CASSYSGTSETQYF. The CDR3 DNA follows: TGCGCCAGCAGCTACTCCGGGACTTCGGAGACCCAGTACTTC.

This chain joins TRBV10-3 and TRBJ1-5, with D perhaps TRBD1 (5 bases). The V end was cut by 10 bases, the J end by 6 bases, with 22 bases between. Per the germline V gene, CDR1 is ENHRY and CDR2 is SYGVKD. The CDR3 contains 15 residues. DNA of the CDR3: TGTGCCACCTCCGAGAGGGCCGCCCAGGGTCAGCCCCAGCATTTT. The encoded protein is CATSERAAQGQPQHF.

Written as DNA, the CDR3 is TGTGCCAGCAGCCTTGGGGGGTGGCTCTACGAGCAGTACTTC. Protein: CASSLGGWLYEQYF. The V gene is TRBV6-1, the J gene TRBJ2-7; D perhaps matches TRBD2 (6 bases). V lost 6 bases and J 3 bases, leaving 15 bases between the germline ends. This CDR3 has 14 amino acids. Germline lookup yields CDR1 MNHNS and CDR2 SASEGT.

The chain uses TRBV5-6 and TRBJ2-2, with TRBD2 matching 9 bases. In germline, CDR1 is SGHDT, CDR2 YYEEEE. V was clipped by 1 base and J by 1 base; unmatched bases: 5. This CDR3 comprises 17 residues. As DNA, the CDR3 is TGTGCCAGCAGCTTGATTTTGACTAGCGGGAACACCGGGGAGCTGTTTTTT. It yields the protein CASSLILTSGNTGELFF.

Regarding this clonotype: This may be a read error: a much more frequent sequence differs by one nucleotide. The rearrangement links TRBV13 to TRBJ2-5; 8 bases fit TRBD2. This CDR3 has 14 amino acids. CDR1 PRHDT and CDR2 FYEKMQ come from the germline V gene (reference sequence). As DNA, the CDR3 is TGTGCCGGCAGCTTCGGGACTAGAGAGGAGACCCAGTACTTC. Amino acid sequence: CAGSFGTREETQYF. The full variable domain, completed using reference TRBV13 and TRBJ2-5, is AAGVIQSPRHLIKEKRETATLKCYPIPRHDTVYWYQQGPGQDPQFLISFYEKMQSDKGSIPDRFSAQQFSDYHSELNMSSLELGDSALYFCAGSFGTREETQYFGPGTRLLVL.

CDR3 residues: CASSLSTGTSPDTQYF. The CDR3 nucleotides are TGTGCCAGCAGCTTATCTACAGGGACGTCCCCAGATACGCAGTATTTT. This chain connects TRBV7-9 to TRBJ2-3; D might be TRBD1 (6 bases). Germline V gives CDR1 SEHNR, CDR2 FQNEAQ (reference sequence). Deletions cut 2 bases from V and 4 bases from J, with 16 bases between. The CDR3 loop spans 16 amino acids. The whole variable domain, filled in from reference TRBV7-9 and TRBJ2-3, reads DTGVSQNPRHKITKRGQNVTFRCDPISEHNRLYWYRQTLGQGPEFLTYFQNEAQLEKSRLLSDRFSAERPKGSFSTLEIQRTEQGDSAMYLCASSLSTGTSPDTQYFGPGTRLTVL.

Only a few counts were recorded for this clonotype. The J gene is TRBJ1-1, the V gene TRBV5-4; a possible D gene is TRBD1 (5 bases). V was trimmed by 6 bases and J by 3 bases, leaving 18 bases between them. The CDR3 consists of 15 residues. Germline assignment: CDR1 SGHNT and CDR2 YYREEE (reference sequence). Written as DNA, the CDR3 is TGTGCCAGCAAACTTGGGGGGAGGGAGGACACTGAAGCTTTCTTT. Translating gives CASKLGGREDTEAFF. The full variable domain, with the rest looked up from reference TRBV5-4 and TRBJ1-1, is ETGVTQSPTHLIKTRGQQVTLRCSSQSGHNTVSWYQQALGQGPQFIFQYYREEENGRGNFPPRFSGLQFPNYSSELNVNALELDDSALYLCASKLGGREDTEAFFGQGTRLTVV.

This clonotype was observed a few times. The chain joins TRBV6-2 or TRBV6-3 to TRBJ1-5; 8 bases line up with TRBD1. CDR1 is MNHEY and CDR2 is SVGEGT in the germline V gene. V lost 6 bases to trimming and J lost 6 bases; unmatched junction nucleotides: 7. The CDR3 is 14 amino acids. CDR3 in amino acids: CASRAGGAVQPQHF. CDR3 nucleotide sequence: TGTGCCAGCAGAGCAGGGGGCGCGGTTCAGCCCCAGCATTTT.